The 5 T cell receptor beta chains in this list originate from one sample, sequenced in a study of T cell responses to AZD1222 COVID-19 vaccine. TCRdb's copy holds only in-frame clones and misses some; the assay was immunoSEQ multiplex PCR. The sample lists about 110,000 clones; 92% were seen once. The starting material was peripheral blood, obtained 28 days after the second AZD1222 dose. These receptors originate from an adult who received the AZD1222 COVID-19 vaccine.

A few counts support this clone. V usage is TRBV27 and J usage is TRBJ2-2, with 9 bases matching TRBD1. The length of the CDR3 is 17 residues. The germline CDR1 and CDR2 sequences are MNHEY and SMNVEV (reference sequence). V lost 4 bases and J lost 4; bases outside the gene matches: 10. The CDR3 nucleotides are TGTGCCAGCAGTTCAATGACCGGGACAGGGCTCACCGGGGAGCTGTTTTTT. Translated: CASSSMTGTGLTGELFF.

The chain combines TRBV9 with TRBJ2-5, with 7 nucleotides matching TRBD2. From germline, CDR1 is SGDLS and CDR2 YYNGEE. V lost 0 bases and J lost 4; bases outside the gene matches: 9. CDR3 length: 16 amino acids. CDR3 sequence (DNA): TGTGCCAGCAGCGTAGGAGGGAGGGGTGTTGGAGAGACCCAGTACTTC. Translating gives CASSVGGRGVGETQYF.

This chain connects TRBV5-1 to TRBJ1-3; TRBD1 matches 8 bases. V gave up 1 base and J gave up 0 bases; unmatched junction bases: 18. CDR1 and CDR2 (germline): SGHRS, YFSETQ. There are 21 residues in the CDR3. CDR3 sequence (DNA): TGCGCCAGCAGCTTGACCCCGGGGGCCGGGACAGGTCTTATCTCTGGAAACACCATATATTTT. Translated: CASSLTPGAGTGLISGNTIYF.

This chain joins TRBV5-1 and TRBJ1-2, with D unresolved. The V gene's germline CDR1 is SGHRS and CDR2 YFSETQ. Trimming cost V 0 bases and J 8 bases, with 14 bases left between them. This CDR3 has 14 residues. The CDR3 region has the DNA TGCGCCAGCAGCTTGGAGGTGGCCGCCCTCGGCTACACCTTC. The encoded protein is CASSLEVAALGYTF. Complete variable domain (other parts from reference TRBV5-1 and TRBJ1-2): KAGVTQTPRYLIKTRGQQVTLSCSPISGHRSVSWYQQTPGQGLQFLFEYFSETQRNKGNFPGRFSGRQFSNSRSEMNVSTLELGDSALYLCASSLEVAALGYTFGSGTRLTVV.

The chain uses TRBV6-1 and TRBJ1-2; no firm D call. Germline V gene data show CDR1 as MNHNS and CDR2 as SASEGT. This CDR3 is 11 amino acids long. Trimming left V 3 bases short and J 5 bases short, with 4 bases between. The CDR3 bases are TGTGCCAGCAGTGAGGCTTATGGCTACACCTTC. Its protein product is CASSEAYGYTF.